Shown below are 10 T cell receptor beta chains from a single sample sequenced in a study of T-cell reconstitution after alpha-beta-depleted transplantation in children. During its preparation, the TCRbeta library received unique molecular identifiers. Using its own MiXCR run on the PCR reads, TCRdb lists one record per CDR3 protein. The data show roughly 170,000 distinct CDR3 sequences, about 6.3% seen once. The source material was PBMCs from the stem cell graft donor, sampled from the stem cell graft. These receptors were obtained from a human donor who donated a stem cell graft to a child with Wiskott-Aldrich syndrome.

This clonotype showed up many times. The chain couples TRBV7-2 to TRBJ2-5, with 13 bases that match TRBD2. The V gene's germline CDR1 is SGHTA and CDR2 FQGNSA. Trimming cost V 0 bases and J 5 bases; bases outside gene matches: 3. The CDR3 is 16 residues long. CDR3 in amino acids: CASSLALLAGGETQYF. In DNA form, the CDR3 reads TGTGCCAGCAGCTTAGCGTTACTAGCGGGAGGGGAGACCCAGTACTTC.

This clonotype was seen many times. The chain uses TRBV7-9 and TRBJ2-1; the D is unclear. CDR1 and CDR2 (germline): SEHNR, FQNEAQ (reference sequence). This CDR3 spans 14 amino acids. V was shortened by 2 bases and J by 2 bases, with 7 bases between the two germline ends. CDR3 in DNA: TGTGCCAGCAGCTTAAGGCATCCCTACAATGAGCAGTTCTTC. Amino acids: CASSLRHPYNEQFF.

This chain uses TRBV18 with TRBJ2-1; D is possibly TRBD1 (5 bases). V was cut by 2 bases and J by 3 bases, with 14 bases left in between. Germline CDR1 reads KGHSH; CDR2 reads LQKENI. There are 16 residues in the CDR3. DNA of the CDR3: TGTGCCAGCTCACCATTCACGGCAGGGTACTACAATGAGCAGTTCTTC. This gives the protein CASSPFTAGYYNEQFF.

This clonotype was detected many times. The V call is TRBV12-3 or TRBV12-4, the J call TRBJ1-2; 8 bases fit TRBD1. The V gene end was trimmed by 6 bases and the J gene end by 6 bases; junction bases not matched to a gene: 18. CDR3 length: 17 amino acids. In nucleotides, the CDR3 is TGTGCCAGCAGAACAGCCGGACAGGGTACCTATCTTAATGGCTACACCTTC. It specifies CASRTAGQGTYLNGYTF.

V is TRBV5-5 and J is TRBJ2-1; no clear D gene. Per germline, CDR1 SGHKS and CDR2 YYEKEE (reference sequence). CDR3 length equals 14 residues. V was pared by 5 bases and J by 2 bases, with 11 bases between. CDR3 in amino acids: CASSVWNAYNEQFF. The CDR3 DNA follows: TGTGCCAGCAGTGTGTGGAATGCCTACAATGAGCAGTTCTTC.

This clonotype was counted many times. This chain joins TRBV3-1 and TRBJ2-7; 7 bases agree with TRBD2. The CDR3 contains 15 residues. CDR1 and CDR2 from the germline V gene are LGHDT and YNNKEL (reference sequence). The V gene end was trimmed by 5 bases and the J gene end by 6 bases; junction bases not matched to a gene: 13. CDR3: CASSTRLAVRLEQYF. In nucleotides, the CDR3 is TGTGCCAGCAGCACTCGACTAGCCGTCCGCCTCGAGCAGTACTTC.

This clonotype was found many times. The rearrangement joins TRBV7-6 to TRBJ2-2; maybe TRBD1 (6 bases). This CDR3 is 15 amino acids long. The germline V and J ends were trimmed by 5 bases and 7 bases, with 17 bases remaining between them. The germline V gene has CDR1 SGHVS and CDR2 FNYEAQ. The CDR3 DNA reads as TGTGCCAGCAGCCCCGATCAGGGGCTGAGCGGGGAGCTGTTTTTT. Translation: CASSPDQGLSGELFF.

The chain employs TRBV3-1 and TRBJ2-3, with 9 nucleotides matching TRBD1. This CDR3 contains 15 residues. The V and J ends lost 5 bases and 10 bases, in that order; junction bases with no gene match: 13. Germline V gives CDR1 LGHDT, CDR2 YNNKEL (reference sequence). The CDR3 region is CASSSRDRVFVPQYF. The CDR3 bases are TGTGCCAGCAGCTCCCGGGACAGGGTATTTGTGCCGCAGTATTTT.

The sample holds many counts of this clonotype. The gene calls are TRBV7-9 and TRBJ2-5; D may correspond to TRBD1 or TRBD2 (5 bases each). The CDR3 runs 12 residues. Between the trimmed V and J ends, which lost 5 bases and 9 bases, there was a span of 13 bases. CDR1 is SEHNR and CDR2 is FQNEAQ in the germline V gene (reference sequence). This CDR3 is CASSQPGTSQYF. CDR3 coding DNA: TGTGCCAGCAGCCAACCCGGGACCTCCCAGTACTTC. The full variable domain, completed using reference TRBV7-9 and TRBJ2-5, is DTGVSQNPRHKITKRGQNVTFRCDPISEHNRLYWYRQTLGQGPEFLTYFQNEAQLEKSRLLSDRFSAERPKGSFSTLEIQRTEQGDSAMYLCASSQPGTSQYFGPGTRLLVL.

The chain has TRBV5-1 and TRBJ2-5; 8 bases are a match to TRBD2. V trimming: 2 bases; J trimming: 5 bases; junction bases outside the gene matches: 8. The CDR3 contains 15 residues. Germline CDR1 is SGHRS and CDR2 is YFSETQ. This CDR3 is CASSFLAGSGETQYF. The CDR3 DNA reads TGCGCCAGCAGCTTCTTAGCGGGGTCGGGGGAGACCCAGTACTTC.